Presented here are 12 T cell receptor beta chains from one specimen sequenced in a study of T-cell memory formation after mild COVID-19. TCRdb recomputed calls from the 5' RACE reads with MiXCR, one row per CDR3 protein. Of more than 300,000 distinct CDR3 sequences in the sample, 13% to 15% are singletons; the top ten hold 21%. The sequencing input was PBMCs or a T cell subset sorted from them (not recorded which). These receptors came from a man in his late teens or twenties who had mild COVID-19 (a few samples of this study predate the infection). Cell type and time point are not known.

The genes are TRBV5-1 and TRBJ2-3; D is undetermined. The CDR3 contains 15 residues. Germline V CDR1 and CDR2: SGHRS, YFSETQ. V was trimmed by 4 bases and J by 2 bases, leaving 14 bases between them. The chain's CDR3 is CASSLGRPYTDTQYF. In nucleotides, the CDR3 is TGCGCCAGCAGCCTCGGACGCCCGTACACAGATACGCAGTATTTT. The whole variable domain, filled in from reference TRBV5-1 and TRBJ2-3, reads KAGVTQTPRYLIKTRGQQVTLSCSPISGHRSVSWYQQTPGQGLQFLFEYFSETQRNKGNFPGRFSGRQFSNSRSEMNVSTLELGDSALYLCASSLGRPYTDTQYFGPGTRLTVL.

This chain joins TRBV7-3 and TRBJ2-2; unclear D gene. CDR3 length: 16 amino acids. The germline gives CDR1 SGHTA, CDR2 FQGTGA. V lost 3 bases, J lost 1 base, and 12 bases lay in between. The CDR3 nucleotides read TGTGCCAGCAGCTTGCATAGCTTAAAGAACACCGGGGAGCTGTTTTTT. It translates to CASSLHSLKNTGELFF.

The rearrangement uses TRBV30 and TRBJ2-7, with a tentative D call TRBD2 (5 bases). Between the trimmed V and J ends, which lost 4 bases and 3 bases, there was a span of 16 bases. The germline CDR1 and CDR2 sequences are GTSNPN and SVGIG (reference sequence). The CDR3 contains 14 residues. CDR3 nucleotides: TGTGCCTGGATGAGGGAAGGTTACTACTACGAGCAGTACTTC. Its protein product is CAWMREGYYYEQYF.

The chain employs TRBV6-2 or TRBV6-3 and TRBJ1-5, with a possible D match to TRBD1 (5 bases). This CDR3 spans 15 amino acids. Trimming pared 5 bases from V and 2 bases from J, leaving 13 bases between. CDR1 and CDR2 (germline): MNHEY, SVGEGT. CDR3 sequence: CASSGGGSGNQPQHF. The CDR3 coding sequence is TGTGCCAGCAGTGGGGGGGGTTCGGGCAATCAGCCCCAGCATTTT.

Only a few counts were recorded for this clonotype. The V call is TRBV5-1, the J call TRBJ1-1, with D possibly being TRBD1 (5 bases). V lost 7 bases and J 4 bases, leaving 14 bases between the germline ends. Germline assignment: CDR1 SGHRS and CDR2 YFSETQ. The CDR3 covers 13 residues. The CDR3: CASSSAQVTEAFF. The CDR3 DNA reads as TGCGCCAGCTCGTCGGCACAGGTCACTGAAGCTTTCTTT. The entire variable domain, with the rest obtained from reference TRBV5-1 and TRBJ1-1, is as follows: KAGVTQTPRYLIKTRGQQVTLSCSPISGHRSVSWYQQTPGQGLQFLFEYFSETQRNKGNFPGRFSGRQFSNSRSEMNVSTLELGDSALYLCASSSAQVTEAFFGQGTRLTVV.

The V gene is TRBV5-1, the J gene TRBJ1-4, with TRBD1 identical over 7 bases. The V gene end was trimmed by 2 bases and the J gene end by 7 bases; junction bases not matched to a gene: 5. The CDR3 contains 14 residues. In germline, CDR1 is SGHRS, CDR2 YFSETQ. This chain's CDR3 is CASSFDRAGEKLFF. Here the CDR3 DNA reads TGCGCCAGCAGCTTCGACAGGGCTGGTGAAAAACTGTTTTTT.

The genes are TRBV6-1 and TRBJ1-2, with D possibly matching TRBD1 (5 bases). The germline V and J ends were trimmed by 6 bases and 2 bases, with 19 bases remaining between them. Germline V gene lookup returns CDR1 MNHNS and CDR2 SASEGT. This CDR3 region has 16 residues. CDR3 sequence reads: CASSGSSGGGNYGYTF. CDR3 sequence (DNA): TGTGCCAGCAGCGGAAGCTCAGGCGGGGGAAACTATGGCTACACCTTC.

This chain joins TRBV4-3 and TRBJ2-7; perhaps TRBD2 as D (5 bases). Trimming left V 0 bases short and J 3 bases short, with 12 bases between. Germline V gene sequence: CDR1 LGHNA, CDR2 YSLEER. This CDR3 spans 15 amino acids. The CDR3 is CASSQDLPGDYEQYF. In nucleotides, the CDR3 is TGCGCCAGCAGCCAAGACCTCCCCGGGGACTACGAGCAGTACTTC.

J is TRBJ1-2 and V is TRBV29-1, with TRBD1 as a possible D gene (5 bases). This CDR3 contains 13 residues. With 4 bases removed from V and 4 bases from J, the gap between germline ends came to 13 bases. Looked up from germline, CDR1 is SQVTM and CDR2 is ANQGSEA. DNA for the CDR3: TGCAGCGTTGGTATTCAGGGAAGCTATGGCTACACCTTC. Encoded protein: CSVGIQGSYGYTF.

This clonotype was observed many times. This CDR3 is CASSYSWGGQETQYF. The CDR3 DNA reads TGTGCCAGCAGTTACTCGTGGGGGGGCCAAGAGACCCAGTACTTC. The chain links TRBV6-5 to TRBJ2-5, with 7 bases lining up with TRBD2. Trimming at V came to 0 bases and at J to 1 base, leaving 2 bases not matched to a gene. The CDR3 consists of 15 residues. CDR1 MNHEY and CDR2 SVGAGI come from the germline V gene.

The chain combines TRBV20-1 with TRBJ1-6; possibly TRBD1 for D (6 bases). Germline CDR1 and CDR2: DFQATT and SNEGSKA (reference sequence). V lost 4 bases and J lost 8, with 24 bases in between. The CDR3 consists of 17 residues. As DNA, the CDR3 is TGCAGTGCTACCGGACAGTCAACTGTCTTCTCGGATTCACCCCTCCACTTT. It yields the protein CSATGQSTVFSDSPLHF.

The CDR3 coding sequence is TGTGCCAGCAGCTCCGGAGCTACAACTAATGAAAAACTGTTTTTT. This encodes CASSSGATTNEKLFF. The chain joins TRBV9 to TRBJ1-4; D unclear. The CDR3 length is 15 residues. The germline V and J ends were trimmed by 4 bases and 0 bases, with 10 bases remaining between them. CDR1 is SGDLS, CDR2 YYNGEE, per germline.